This TCR beta chain originates from a study of naive and memory T cell subsets. Findings of the study overall: In naive cells, over 85% of TCR sequences were seen only once.

In germline, CDR1 is SQVTM, CDR2 ANQGSEA. V dropped 7 bases and J dropped 2 bases, with 18 bases sitting between them. This CDR3 is built from 14 residues. A word on this clonotype: Its specificity is not known.

Both TRBC1 and TRBC2 were covered by a beta constant-region primer of two equimolar oligonucleotides. Four rounds of PCR amplified the ligated cDNA using nested alpha and beta constant-region primers plus SP2. A single record per CDR3 protein comes from TCRdb applying MiXCR to the UMI-ligation and nested PCR reads. The table records about 120,000 distinct CDR3 sequences, 35% to 40% of them present only once. The receptor was derived from a human donor in good health. Sequencing was carried out using central memory CD4+ T cells from blood. The chain is built from TRBV29-1 and TRBJ2-7; possibly TRBD2 for D (7 bases). The CDR3 nucleotides read TGCAGCGCCCGGCGGGGGAGGGACACCTACGAGCAGTACTTC. Translated, it gives CSARRGRDTYEQYF.